This T cell receptor (beta chain) appears in the sequencing data of a study of T cell responses to AZD1222 COVID-19 vaccine. Broader study findings: Across the whole spike, CD4 TCRs peaked at regions 160-218 and 743-854. Unmutated variant regions reportedly attract nearly half of all spike-specific TCRs. Donor demographics were predominantly white British with a female majority; clonal diversity may be underestimated.

The table came from immunoSEQ multiplex PCR; TCRdb's copy has only in-frame clones and leaves some out. Of about 110,000 clones in the sample, over 75% were seen once. This clone was seen a few times. Antigen unknown. Germline-derived CDR1 and CDR2 are SEHNR and FQNEAQ (reference sequence). J gave up 2 bases and V 7 bases, and 11 bases lay outside the gene matches. The CDR3 has 16 amino acids. The starting material was peripheral blood, obtained on day 0 of AZD1222 vaccination. The chain uses TRBV7-9 and TRBJ2-7; 10 nucleotides line up with TRBD2. The receptor comes from an adult in good health. The CDR3, as DNA: TGTGCCAGCACCCCGGACAAGCGGGAGGGACCCTACGAGCAGTACTTC. Its protein product is CASTPDKREGPYEQYF.